This T cell receptor (beta chain) was recovered during a study of blood T cell repertoires in COVID-19. Study-wide background: PBMCs, B-cell-depleted T cells, or T cells provided the cDNA or gDNA that made up the material.

This clone has a single count. TCRdb's copy holds only in-frame clones and misses some; the assay was immunoSEQ multiplex PCR. This sample has more than 110,000 clones, with roughly four fifths found just once. The receptor was isolated from a woman aged 80 or older with acute or convalescent COVID-19. Sequencing was done on a sample of peripheral blood.

CDR3 residues: CASSTPTGAGAQYF. CDR3 DNA sequence: TGTGCCAGCAGTACTCCTACAGGGGCCGGAGCCCAGTACTTC. V gene TRBV27 combines with J gene TRBJ2-5; 7 positions agree with TRBD1. The CDR3 has 14 amino acids. CDR1 is MNHEY, CDR2 SMNVEV, per germline (reference sequence). Losses at the gene ends were 5 bases for V and 9 bases for J; bases not matched to a gene: 12.